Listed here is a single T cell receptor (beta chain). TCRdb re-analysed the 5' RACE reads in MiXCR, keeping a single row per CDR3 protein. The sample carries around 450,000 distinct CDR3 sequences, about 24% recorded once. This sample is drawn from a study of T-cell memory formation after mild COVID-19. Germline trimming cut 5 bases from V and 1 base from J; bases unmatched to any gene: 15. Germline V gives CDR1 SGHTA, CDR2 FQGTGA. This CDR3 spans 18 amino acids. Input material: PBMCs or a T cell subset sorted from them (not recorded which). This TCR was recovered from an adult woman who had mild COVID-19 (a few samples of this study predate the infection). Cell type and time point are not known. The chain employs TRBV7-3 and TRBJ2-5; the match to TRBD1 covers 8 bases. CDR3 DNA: TGTGCCAGCAGCCCGGACAGGGAGTCGGACTACCCCCAAGAGACCCAGTACTTC. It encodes CASSPDRESDYPQETQYF.